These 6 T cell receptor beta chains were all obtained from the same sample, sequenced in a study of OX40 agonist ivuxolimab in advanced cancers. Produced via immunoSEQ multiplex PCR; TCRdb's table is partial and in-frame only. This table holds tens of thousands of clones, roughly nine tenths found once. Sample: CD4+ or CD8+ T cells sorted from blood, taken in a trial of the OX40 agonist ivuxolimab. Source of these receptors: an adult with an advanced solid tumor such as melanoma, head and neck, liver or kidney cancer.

CDR3 residues: CASSRQAQTGSTDEQYF. Here the CDR3 DNA reads TGTGCCAGCAGCCGCCAGGCCCAGACAGGGTCTACCGACGAGCAGTACTTC. The rearrangement uses TRBV4-2 and TRBJ2-7, with TRBD1 matching 7 bases. Unmatched junction bases numbered 17, after V lost 4 bases and J lost 5 bases. CDR3 length: 17 residues. Germline lookup yields CDR1 LGHNA and CDR2 YNFKEQ.

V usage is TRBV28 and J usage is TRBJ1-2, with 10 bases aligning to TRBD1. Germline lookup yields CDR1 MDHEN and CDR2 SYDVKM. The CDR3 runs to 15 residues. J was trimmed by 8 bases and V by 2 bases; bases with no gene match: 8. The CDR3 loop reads CASSLGTGAVEGYTF. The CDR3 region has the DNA TGTGCCAGCAGTTTAGGGACAGGGGCCGTTGAAGGCTACACCTTC.

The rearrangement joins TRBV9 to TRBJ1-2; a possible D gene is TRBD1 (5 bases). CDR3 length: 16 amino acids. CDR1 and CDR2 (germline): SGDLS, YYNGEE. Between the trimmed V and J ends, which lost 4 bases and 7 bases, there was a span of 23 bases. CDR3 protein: CASSLTDTVEFGGYTF. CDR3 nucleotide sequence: TGTGCCAGCAGCCTAACGGACACGGTCGAGTTTGGTGGCTACACCTTC.

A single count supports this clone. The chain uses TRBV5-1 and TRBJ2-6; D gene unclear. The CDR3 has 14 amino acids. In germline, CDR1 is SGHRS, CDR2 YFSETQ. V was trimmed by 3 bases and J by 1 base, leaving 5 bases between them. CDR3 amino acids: CASSYLSGANVLTF. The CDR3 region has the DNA TGCGCCAGCAGCTACCTTTCTGGGGCCAACGTCCTGACTTTC.

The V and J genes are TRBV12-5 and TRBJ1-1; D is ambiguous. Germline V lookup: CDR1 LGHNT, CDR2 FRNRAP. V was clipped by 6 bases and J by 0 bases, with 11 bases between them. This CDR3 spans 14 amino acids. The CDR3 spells CASGVQSLNTEAFF. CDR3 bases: TGTGCTAGTGGGGTCCAAAGTCTGAACACTGAAGCTTTCTTT. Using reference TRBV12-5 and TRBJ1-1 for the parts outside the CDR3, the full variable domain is DARVTQTPRHKVTEMGQEVTMRCQPILGHNTVFWYRQTMMQGLELLAYFRNRAPLDDSGMPKDRFSAEMPDATLATLKIQPSEPRDSAVYFCASGVQSLNTEAFFGQGTRLTVV.

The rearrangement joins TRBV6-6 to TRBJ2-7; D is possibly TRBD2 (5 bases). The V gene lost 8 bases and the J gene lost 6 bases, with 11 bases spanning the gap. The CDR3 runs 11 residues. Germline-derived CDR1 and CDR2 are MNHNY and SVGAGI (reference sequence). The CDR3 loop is CASGLPSEQYF. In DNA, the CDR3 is TGTGCCAGCGGACTTCCAAGCGAGCAGTACTTC.